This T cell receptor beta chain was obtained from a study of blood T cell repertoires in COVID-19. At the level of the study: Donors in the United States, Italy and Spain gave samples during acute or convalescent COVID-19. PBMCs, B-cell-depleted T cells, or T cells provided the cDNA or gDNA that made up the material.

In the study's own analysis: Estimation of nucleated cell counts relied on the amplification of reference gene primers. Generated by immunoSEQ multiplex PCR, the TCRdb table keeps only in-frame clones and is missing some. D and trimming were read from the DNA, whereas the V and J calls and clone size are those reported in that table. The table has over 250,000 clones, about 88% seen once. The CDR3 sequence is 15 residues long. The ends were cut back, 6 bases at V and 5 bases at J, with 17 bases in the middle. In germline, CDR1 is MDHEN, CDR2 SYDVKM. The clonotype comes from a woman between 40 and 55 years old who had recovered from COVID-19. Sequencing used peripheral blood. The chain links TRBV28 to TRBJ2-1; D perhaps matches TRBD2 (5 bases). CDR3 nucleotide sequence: TGTGCCAGCAGCCCACGGGGTAGGCCAAACAATGAGCAGTTCTTC. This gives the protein CASSPRGRPNNEQFF. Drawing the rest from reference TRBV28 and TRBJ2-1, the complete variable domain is DVKVTQSSRYLVKRTGEKVFLECVQDMDHENMFWYRQDPGLGLRLIYFSYDVKMKEKGDIPEGYSVSREKKERFSLILESASTNQTSMYLCASSPRGRPNNEQFFGPGTRLTVL.